Listed below are T cell receptor beta chains from one sample, sequenced in a study of naive and memory T cell subsets. TCRdb reprocessed the 5' RACE reads with MiXCR, giving one entry per CDR3 protein. The sample carries roughly 60,000 distinct CDR3 sequences, about 7.2% recorded once. All receptors come from a male donor in good health. Each CDR3 is given with its conserved first and last residue. The D gene is left open where the match is weak. Some rows mark clone size as missing; the rest say once, few, many or name a class of expanded clone.

j_call v_call d_call clone_size cdr3_nt cdr3_aa
TRBJ2-1 TRBV20-1 TRBD2 many TGCGGTGCTAAAGGACTAGCGGGAGTCATTTCCTACAATGAGCAGTTCTTC CGAKGLAGVISYNEQFF
TRBJ2-6 TRBV10-3 . few TGTGCCATCGCTCTCTCTGGGGCCAACGTCCTGACTTTC CAIALSGANVLTF
TRBJ2-3 TRBV6-4 . many TGTGCCAGCAGTGCTACGGAGGCCACAGATACGCAGTATTTT CASSATEATDTQYF
TRBJ2-6 TRBV6-5 . . TGTGCCAGCAGTTGCCGAAGCTCTGGGGCCAACGTCCTGACTTTC CASSCRSSGANVLTF
TRBJ1-1 TRBV20-1 . . TGCAGTGCCTTGGACGGGGGGCGGGACACTGAAGCTTTCTTT CSALDGGRDTEAFF
TRBJ1-6 TRBV6-1 . . TGTGCCAGCAGGGAGGAGGTTTATTCACCCCTCCACTTT CASREEVYSPLHF
TRBJ2-1 TRBV5-6 . . TGTGCCAGCAGCTTACAGGTTGATGAGCAGTTCTTC CASSLQVDEQFF
TRBJ1-1 TRBV27 . many TGTGCCAGCAGTCTGGGTCCCGTCGGAAAGACTGAAGCTTTCTTT CASSLGPVGKTEAFF
TRBJ2-3 TRBV7-2 . many TGTGCCAGCAGCTTCGTGGGTATAAACACAGATACGCAGTATTTT CASSFVGINTDTQYF
TRBJ1-5 TRBV12-3/TRBV12-4 TRBD1 many TGTGCCAGCAGTGGACAGGGCCGCAATCAGCCCCAGCATTTT CASSGQGRNQPQHF
TRBJ2-5 TRBV5-1 . . TGCGCCAGCAGCTTGACGGACCCGCGGGGCGAGACCCAGTACTTC CASSLTDPRGETQYF
TRBJ1-5 TRBV6-5 TRBD1 many TGTGCCAGCAGGCCACAGGGGTACGTAGGGCAGCCCCAGCATTTT CASRPQGYVGQPQHF
TRBJ2-2 TRBV4-1 . few TGCGCCAGCAGCCAAGAGCCAGCCCGTTTGGGCGGGGAGCTGTTTTTT CASSQEPARLGGELFF
TRBJ1-5 TRBV12-3/TRBV12-4 . many TGTGCCAGCAGCCCCCCGAGCAATCAGCCCCAGCATTTT CASSPPSNQPQHF
TRBJ2-2 TRBV6-1 TRBD1 many TGTGCCAGCAGTGAACCGACAGGGGGCTGGAACACCGGGGAGCTGTTTTTT CASSEPTGGWNTGELFF
TRBJ2-1 TRBV5-4 TRBD2 few TGTGCCAGCAGCTTGGATCCGGGAGGGCCTTACAATGAGCAGTTCTTC CASSLDPGGPYNEQFF
TRBJ2-1 TRBV29-1 . many TGCAGCGCCCGGGGGCAGCCAAGTACTAACAATGAGCAGTTCTTC CSARGQPSTNNEQFF
TRBJ1-1 TRBV24-1 TRBD1 many TGTGCCACCAGTGATTGGGGACAGCGCTCGATCATGAACACTGAAGCTTTCTTT CATSDWGQRSIMNTEAFF
TRBJ1-5 TRBV18 TRBD1 many TGTGCCAGCTCACCCCAAGGGACAGGGGCGAATCAGCCCCAGCATTTT CASSPQGTGANQPQHF
TRBJ1-1 TRBV29-1 . many TGCAGCGTTGAGGGTGGGTTGCGAGCTTTCTTT CSVEGGLRAFF
TRBJ1-4 TRBV20-1 . many TGCAGTGCTAGTAGGACAACAACTAATGAAAAACTGTTTTTT CSASRTTTNEKLFF
TRBJ2-7 TRBV29-1 . many TGCAGCGTCGCGGCTCCTACCTACGAGCAGTACTTC CSVAAPTYEQYF
TRBJ1-2 TRBV6-4 . . TGTGCCAGCAGTCGGGGGGCAGACTATGGCTACACCTTC CASSRGADYGYTF
TRBJ2-1 TRBV5-1 . . TGCGCCAGCAGCTTGAGGGAATCCGCCCTCACCTACAATGAGCAGTTCTTC CASSLRESALTYNEQFF
TRBJ2-6 TRBV5-6 TRBD1 few TGTGCCAGCAGCTTGGGGACAGGTACGACTGGGGCCAACGTCCTGACTTTC CASSLGTGTTGANVLTF
TRBJ1-2 TRBV29-1 . . TGCAGCGTTGAAGATCGTCCACAGGACAGCCGTAACTATGGCTACACCTTC CSVEDRPQDSRNYGYTF
TRBJ1-2 TRBV2 . many TGTGCCAGCAGTGCGAGTATCGGAAACTATGGCTACACCTTC CASSASIGNYGYTF
TRBJ1-6 TRBV6-6 . few TGTGCCAGCAGCCTTTGGGCCCGCGATAATTCACCCCTCCACTTT CASSLWARDNSPLHF
TRBJ1-2 TRBV2 . many TGTGCCAGCAGTGTGCTCAGGGAGGGCTACACCTTC CASSVLREGYTF
TRBJ2-5 TRBV29-1 . many TGCAGCGTTGAAGTTGCAGGGGAAGAGACCCAGTACTTC CSVEVAGEETQYF
TRBJ2-1 TRBV3-1 TRBD2 few TGTGCCAGCAGCCAGACGACTAGCGGGCGCAATGAGCAGTTCTTC CASSQTTSGRNEQFF
TRBJ2-1 TRBV29-1 . many TGCAGCGTTGGGGGGGTAGGCTACAATGAGCAGTTCTTC CSVGGVGYNEQFF
TRBJ2-1 TRBV29-1 . many TGCAGCGTTGCCGAGGGTTACAATGAGCAGTTCTTC CSVAEGYNEQFF